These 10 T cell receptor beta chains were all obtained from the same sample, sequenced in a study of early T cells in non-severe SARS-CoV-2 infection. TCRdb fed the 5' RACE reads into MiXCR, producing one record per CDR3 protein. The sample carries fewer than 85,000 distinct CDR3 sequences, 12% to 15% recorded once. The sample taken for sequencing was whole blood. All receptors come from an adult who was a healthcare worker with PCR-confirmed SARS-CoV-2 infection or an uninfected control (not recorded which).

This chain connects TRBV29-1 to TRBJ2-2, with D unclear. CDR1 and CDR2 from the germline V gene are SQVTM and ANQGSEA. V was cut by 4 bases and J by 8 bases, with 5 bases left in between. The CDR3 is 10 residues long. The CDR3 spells CSVVGGELFF. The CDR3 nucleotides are TGCAGCGTTGTAGGGGGGGAGCTGTTTTTT.

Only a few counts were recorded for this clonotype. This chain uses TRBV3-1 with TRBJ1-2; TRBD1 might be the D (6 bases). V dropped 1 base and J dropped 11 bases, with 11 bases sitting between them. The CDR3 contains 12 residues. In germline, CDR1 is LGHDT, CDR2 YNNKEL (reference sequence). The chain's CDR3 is CASSQGTAGYTF. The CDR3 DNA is TGTGCCAGCAGCCAAGGGACAGCGGGGTACACCTTC. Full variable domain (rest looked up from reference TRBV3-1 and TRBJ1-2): DTAVSQTPKYLVTQMGNDKSIKCEQNLGHDTMYWYKQDSKKFLKIMFSYNNKELIINETVPNRFSPKSPDKAHLNLHINSLELGDSAVYFCASSQGTAGYTFGSGTRLTVV.

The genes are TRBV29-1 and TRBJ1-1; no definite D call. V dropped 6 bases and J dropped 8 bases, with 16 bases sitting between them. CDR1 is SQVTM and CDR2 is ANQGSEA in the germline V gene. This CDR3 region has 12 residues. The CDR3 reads CSVRPTLGEAFF. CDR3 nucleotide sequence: TGCAGCGTCCGACCGACTCTCGGCGAAGCTTTCTTT.

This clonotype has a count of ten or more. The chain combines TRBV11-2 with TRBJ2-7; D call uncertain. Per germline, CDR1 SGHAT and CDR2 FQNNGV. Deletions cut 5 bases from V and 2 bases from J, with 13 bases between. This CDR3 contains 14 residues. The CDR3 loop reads CASSPARFTYEQYF. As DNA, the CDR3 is TGTGCCAGCAGCCCTGCGAGATTCACCTACGAGCAGTACTTC. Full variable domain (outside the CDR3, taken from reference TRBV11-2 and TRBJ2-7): EAGVAQSPRYKIIEKRQSVAFWCNPISGHATLYWYQQILGQGPKLLIQFQNNGVVDDSQLPKDRFSAERLKGVDSTLKIQPAKLEDSAVYLCASSPARFTYEQYFGPGTRLTVT.

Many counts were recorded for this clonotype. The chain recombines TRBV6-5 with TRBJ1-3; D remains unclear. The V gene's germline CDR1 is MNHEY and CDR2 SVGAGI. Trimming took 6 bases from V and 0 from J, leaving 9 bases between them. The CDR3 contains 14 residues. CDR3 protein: CASSPASSGNTIYF. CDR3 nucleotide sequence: TGTGCCAGCAGCCCCGCCAGCTCTGGAAACACCATATATTTT.

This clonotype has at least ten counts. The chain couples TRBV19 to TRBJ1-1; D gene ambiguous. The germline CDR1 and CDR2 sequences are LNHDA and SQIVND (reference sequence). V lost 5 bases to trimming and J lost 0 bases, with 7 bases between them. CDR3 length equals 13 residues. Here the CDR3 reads CASSLVLNTEAFF. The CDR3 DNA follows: TGTGCCAGTAGTCTGGTTTTGAACACTGAAGCTTTCTTT.

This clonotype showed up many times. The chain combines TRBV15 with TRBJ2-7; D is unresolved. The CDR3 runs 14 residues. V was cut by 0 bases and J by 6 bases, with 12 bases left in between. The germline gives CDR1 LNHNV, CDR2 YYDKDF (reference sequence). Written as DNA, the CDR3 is TGTGCCACCAGCAGAGAATACGCCCCCTCCGAGCAGTACTTC. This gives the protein CATSREYAPSEQYF.

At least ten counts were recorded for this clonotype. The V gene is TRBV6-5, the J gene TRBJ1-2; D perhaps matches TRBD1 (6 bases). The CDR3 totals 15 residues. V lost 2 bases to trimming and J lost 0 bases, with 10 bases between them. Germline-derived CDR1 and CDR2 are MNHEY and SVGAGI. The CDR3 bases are TGTGCCAGCAGTTACACGGGACAAACTAACTATGGCTACACCTTC. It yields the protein CASSYTGQTNYGYTF.

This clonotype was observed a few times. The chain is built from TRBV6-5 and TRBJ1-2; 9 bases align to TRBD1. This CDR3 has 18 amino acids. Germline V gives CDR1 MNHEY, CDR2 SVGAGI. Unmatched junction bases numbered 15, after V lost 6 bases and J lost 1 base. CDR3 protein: CASSSIAGTGFLNYGYTF. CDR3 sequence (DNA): TGTGCCAGCAGCTCTATAGCCGGGACAGGGTTCCTTAACTATGGCTACACCTTC.

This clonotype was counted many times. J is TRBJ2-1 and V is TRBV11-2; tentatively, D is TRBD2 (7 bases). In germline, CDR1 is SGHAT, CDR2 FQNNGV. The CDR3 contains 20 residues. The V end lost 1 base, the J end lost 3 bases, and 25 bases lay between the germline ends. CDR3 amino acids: CASSLGSLMRGPTHYNEQFF. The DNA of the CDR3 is TGTGCCAGCAGCTTAGGATCCCTAATGCGGGGGCCAACCCACTACAATGAGCAGTTCTTC. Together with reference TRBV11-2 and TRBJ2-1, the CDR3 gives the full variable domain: EAGVAQSPRYKIIEKRQSVAFWCNPISGHATLYWYQQILGQGPKLLIQFQNNGVVDDSQLPKDRFSAERLKGVDSTLKIQPAKLEDSAVYLCASSLGSLMRGPTHYNEQFFGPGTRLTVL.